This T cell receptor (beta chain) stems from a study of T cells expressing NK-cell markers. Study conclusions and caveats: These same clonotypes (in several donors) also led the CD3+CD56-NKG2C+ fraction. The dominant NKG2C+ clonotypes represented roughly 1.0-7.5% of CD8+ T cells in more than five donors.

To note about this clonotype: Antigen unknown.

TCRdb reprocessed the 5' RACE reads and stores each CDR3 protein as one record, lacking DNA. Reported are over 4,500 distinct CDR3 sequences; the ten largest clones contain around 60%. The clonotype originates from a man between 18 and 35 years old in good health. Source material: blood T cells: a sorted CD56 or NKG2C T cell subset, CD4+ or CD8+ T cells, or bulk PBMC T cells (not recorded which).

CDR3 region: CASTVLPGLAGQMCTYNEQFF. The chain combines TRBV5-7 with TRBJ2-1; TCRdb reports TRBD2, a call that lacks DNA to check it against. TRBV5-7 is recorded as an ORF, its role being uncertain. This CDR3 comprises 21 residues.